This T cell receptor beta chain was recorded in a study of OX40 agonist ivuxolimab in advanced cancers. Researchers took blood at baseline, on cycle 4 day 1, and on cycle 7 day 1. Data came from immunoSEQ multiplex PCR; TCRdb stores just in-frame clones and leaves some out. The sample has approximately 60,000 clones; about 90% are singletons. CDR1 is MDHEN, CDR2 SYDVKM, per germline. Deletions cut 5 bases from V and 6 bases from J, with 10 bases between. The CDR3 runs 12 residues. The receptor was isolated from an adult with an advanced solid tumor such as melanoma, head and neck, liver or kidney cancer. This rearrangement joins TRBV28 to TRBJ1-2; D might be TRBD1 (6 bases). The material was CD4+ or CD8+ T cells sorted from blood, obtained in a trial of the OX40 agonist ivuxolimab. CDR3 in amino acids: CASSQGTHGYTF. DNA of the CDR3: TGTGCCAGCAGTCAGGGGACACATGGCTACACCTTC.